This TCR beta chain was retrieved from a study of neoadjuvant anti-PD-1 for oral cavity cancer. About the study: Nivolumab at 3 mg/kg was mostly given biweekly, three to four doses, pre-surgery.

Study results and caveats: Higher pretreatment blood Treg/Th17 ratios correlated with higher pretreatment blood and lower post-treatment tumor TCRbeta clonality. Post-nivolumab, blood T cell clonality was significantly elevated in non-responders.

Assay: immunoSEQ multiplex PCR; the TCRdb copy retains only in-frame clones and omits some. Here the sample spans about 15,000 clones, around 72% being singletons. CDR1 and CDR2 (germline): LGHNA, YNFKEQ. CDR3 length: 17 residues. Trimming cost V 2 bases and J 0 bases, with 14 bases left between them. As regards this clone: Its antigen is not known.

The clonotype originates from a person between 35 and 79 years old with oral cavity squamous cell carcinoma. V is TRBV4-2 and J is TRBJ1-3; no reliable D call. Sequencing used PBMCs, obtained before nivolumab (anti-PD-1) treatment. CDR3 in amino acids: CASSQFWPDNSGNTIYF. CDR3 DNA: TGTGCCAGCAGCCAATTTTGGCCCGATAACTCTGGAAACACCATATATTTT.